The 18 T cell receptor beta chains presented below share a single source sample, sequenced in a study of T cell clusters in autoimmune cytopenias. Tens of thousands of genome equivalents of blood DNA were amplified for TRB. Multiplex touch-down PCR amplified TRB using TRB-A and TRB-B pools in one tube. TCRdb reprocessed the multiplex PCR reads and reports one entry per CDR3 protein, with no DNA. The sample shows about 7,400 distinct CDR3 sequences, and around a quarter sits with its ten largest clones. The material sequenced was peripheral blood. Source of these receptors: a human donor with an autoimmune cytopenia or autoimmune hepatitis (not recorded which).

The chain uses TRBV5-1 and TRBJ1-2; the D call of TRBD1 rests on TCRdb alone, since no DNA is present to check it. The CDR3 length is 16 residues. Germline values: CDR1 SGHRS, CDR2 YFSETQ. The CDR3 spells CASSSGTGVGGYGYTF.

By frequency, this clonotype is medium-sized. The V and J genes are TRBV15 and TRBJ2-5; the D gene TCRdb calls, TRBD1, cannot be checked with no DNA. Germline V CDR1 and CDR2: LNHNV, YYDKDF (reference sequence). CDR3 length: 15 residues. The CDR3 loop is CAISLARGTQETQYF. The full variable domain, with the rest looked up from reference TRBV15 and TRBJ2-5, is DAMVIQNPRYQVTQFGKPVTLSCSQTLNHNVMYWYQQKSSQAPKLLFHYYDKDFNNEADTPDNFQSRRPNTSFCFLDIRSPGLGDTAMYLCAISLARGTQETQYFGPGTRLLVL.

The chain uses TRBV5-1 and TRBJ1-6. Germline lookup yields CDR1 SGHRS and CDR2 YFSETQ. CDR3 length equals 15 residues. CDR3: CASSSISLDNSPLHF.

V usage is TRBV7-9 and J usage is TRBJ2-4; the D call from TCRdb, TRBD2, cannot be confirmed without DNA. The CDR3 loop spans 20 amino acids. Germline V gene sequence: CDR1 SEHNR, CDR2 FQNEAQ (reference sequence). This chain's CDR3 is CASSRAGAGNSAGAKNIQYF.

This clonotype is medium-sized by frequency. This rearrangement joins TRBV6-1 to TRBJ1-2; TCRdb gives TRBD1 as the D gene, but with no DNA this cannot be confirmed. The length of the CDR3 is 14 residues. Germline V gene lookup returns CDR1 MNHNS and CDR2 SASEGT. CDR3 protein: CASSPGQGGYGYTF.

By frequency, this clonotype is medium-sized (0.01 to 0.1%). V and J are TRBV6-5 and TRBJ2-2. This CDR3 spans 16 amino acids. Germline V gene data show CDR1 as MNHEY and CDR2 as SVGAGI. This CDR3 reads CASSYGSRVGPGELFF.

This CDR3 reads CSARRLNTEAFF. V and J are TRBV20-1 and TRBJ1-1. The V gene's germline CDR1 is DFQATT and CDR2 SNEGSKA (reference sequence). CDR3 length: 12 residues.

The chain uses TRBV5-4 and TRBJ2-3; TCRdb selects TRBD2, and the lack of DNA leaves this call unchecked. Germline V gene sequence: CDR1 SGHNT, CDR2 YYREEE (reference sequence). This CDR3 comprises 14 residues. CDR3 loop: CASRIAGGTDTQYF.

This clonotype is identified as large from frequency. CDR3 sequence: CASDQVMTGTGTDTQYF. The V gene is TRBV7-9, the J gene TRBJ2-3; TCRdb outputs TRBD1, but without DNA this stays unchecked. CDR1 and CDR2 from the germline V gene are SEHNR and FQNEAQ (reference sequence). The CDR3 runs to 17 residues.

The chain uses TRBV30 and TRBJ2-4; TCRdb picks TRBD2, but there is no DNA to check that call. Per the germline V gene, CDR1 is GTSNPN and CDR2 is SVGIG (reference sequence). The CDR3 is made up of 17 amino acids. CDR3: CAWSGKLAKEAKNIQYF.

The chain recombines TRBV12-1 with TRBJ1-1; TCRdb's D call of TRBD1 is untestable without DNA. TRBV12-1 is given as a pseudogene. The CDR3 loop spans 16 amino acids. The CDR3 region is CASTPIRTFMNTEAFF.

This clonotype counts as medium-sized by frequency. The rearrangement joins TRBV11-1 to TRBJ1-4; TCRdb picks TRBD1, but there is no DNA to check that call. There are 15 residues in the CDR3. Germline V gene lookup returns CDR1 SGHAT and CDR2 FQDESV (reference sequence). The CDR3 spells CASSTTGGSNEKLFF.

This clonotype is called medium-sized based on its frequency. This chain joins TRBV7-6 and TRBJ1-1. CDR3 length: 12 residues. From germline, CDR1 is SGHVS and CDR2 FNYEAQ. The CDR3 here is CASSLGGPEAFF. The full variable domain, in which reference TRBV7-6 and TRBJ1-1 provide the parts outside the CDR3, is GAGVSQSPRYKVTKRGQDVALRCDPISGHVSLYWYRQALGQGPEFLTYFNYEAQQDKSGLPNDRFSAERPEGSISTLTIQRTEQRDSAMYRCASSLGGPEAFFGQGTRLTVV.

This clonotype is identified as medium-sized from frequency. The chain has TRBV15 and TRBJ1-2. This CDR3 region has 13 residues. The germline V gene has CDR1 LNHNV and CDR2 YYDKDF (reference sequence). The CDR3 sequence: CATRRLEADGYTF.

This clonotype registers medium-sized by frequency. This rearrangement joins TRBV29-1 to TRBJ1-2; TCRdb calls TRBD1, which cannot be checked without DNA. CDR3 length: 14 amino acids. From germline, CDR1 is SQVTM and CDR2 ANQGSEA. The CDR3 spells CSVRGTTTNYGYTF.

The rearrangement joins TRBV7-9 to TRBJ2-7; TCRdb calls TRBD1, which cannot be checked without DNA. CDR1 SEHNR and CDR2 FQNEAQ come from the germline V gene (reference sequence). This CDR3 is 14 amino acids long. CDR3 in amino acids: CASSQGQSPSEQYF.

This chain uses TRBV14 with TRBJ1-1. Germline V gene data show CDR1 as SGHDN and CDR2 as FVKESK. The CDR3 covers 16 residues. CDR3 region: CASSQDRGEVNTEAFF.

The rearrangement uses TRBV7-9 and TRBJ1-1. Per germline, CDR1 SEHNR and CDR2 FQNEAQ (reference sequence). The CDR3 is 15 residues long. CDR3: CASMEAGRTFTEAFF.